This T cell receptor (beta chain) was sequenced in a study of T cells in Graves' hyperthyroidism and ophthalmopathy. The study, taken as a whole, reports: Clonotypes that were expanded in thyroid above 0.001 mostly appeared in blood too.

This clonotype was seen many times. Its antigen is unknown. RNA transcripts provided the source from which TCR beta CDR3 regions were amplified. HTBI primers were used for first-round RT-PCR of the TCR CDR3. Each CDR3 protein is one row after TCRdb ran MiXCR on the multiplex PCR reads. The table shows 200,000 or so distinct CDR3 sequences, with about 15% occurring only once. Over 18 months, lack of ophthalmopathy progression marked Graves' hyperthyroidism as stable. For the diagnoses, clinical symptoms, serum thyroxine and TRAb, thyroid ultrasound and orbital computed tomography were used. The CDR3 is 12 amino acids. Trimming stripped 3 bases from V and 7 bases from J, with 12 bases between. Looked up from germline, CDR1 is GTSNPN and CDR2 is SVGIG (reference sequence).

This TCR derives from a woman aged 45-60 years with Graves' hyperthyroidism. The material sequenced was blood. This chain uses TRBV30 with TRBJ1-2; D unresolved. CDR3 region: CAWSTRALGYTF. The CDR3 coding sequence is TGTGCCTGGAGCACTAGGGCCCTTGGCTACACCTTC.